This TCR beta chain was retrieved from a study of regulatory and conventional T cells in RAG deficiency. Conventional CD4+ T cells were sorted from blood as CD25-low CD127-high cells. Study-wide points: These Omenn syndrome Treg sorts may hold peripherally activated cells instead. Shannon entropy was markedly lower and Simpson indices higher in RAG-deficient patients than control T-cell subsets. In Omenn syndrome, Treg and Tconv repertoires overlapped >85%.

A note on this clone: Antigen specificity is unknown.

Produced via immunoSEQ multiplex PCR; TCRdb's table is partial and in-frame only. The sample contains 45,000 or so clones, just under 90% of which appear only once. The CDR3 is 17 amino acids. V was pared by 0 bases and J by 4 bases, with 18 bases between. The germline CDR1 and CDR2 sequences are ENHRY and SYGVKD. The same sample was also studied in work on regulatory T cells. In that study: The PCR used 52 TRBV and 13 TRBJ primers. Skewed V and J usage and few unique V-J pairs marked patient repertoires, most in Tregs.

Sequencing was carried out using CD4+ effector T cells sorted from blood. The sequence came from a human donor in good health. J is TRBJ1-2 and V is TRBV10-3, with TRBD1 as a possible D gene (5 bases). The CDR3 is CAISESKGRVSIYGYTF. CDR3 nucleotide sequence: TGTGCCATCAGTGAGTCAAAGGGGAGGGTCTCCATCTATGGCTACACCTTC.